The present entry profiles one TCR beta chain with its context. No cognate antigen has been identified for it. Per-base quality was not reported, and no clone a single base away is much larger than it. This sample is drawn from a study of blood T cell repertoires in COVID-19 (dated by TCRdb to about 2020). About the study as a whole: Samples covering the acute and convalescent phases of COVID-19 were provided by collaborators in the United States, Italy and Spain. The prospective study material was composed of cDNA or gDNA derived from T cells, B-cell-depleted T cells, or PBMCs. Deeply sampled blood TCRbeta repertoires from subjects exposed to, actively infected with, or recovered from COVID-19 were included in the dataset. The repertoires were released in a freely available public database intended as a resource for research on the immune response to SARS-CoV-2. Samples were obtained from the ongoing ImmuneRACE study (first 160 participants) and from 1,254 subjects provided by 6 global collaborators. The sample metadata nearly always contained a de-identified subject ID, COVID-19 status, age in years and sex. Where available, HLA class I and class II types were taken from metadata supplied by the sample provider and were not determined by assay-based typing.

TCRbeta CDR3 regions were amplified from genomic DNA using the immunoSEQ Assay, a bias-controlled multiplex PCR. Processing in the source paper ran as follows. The number of nucleated cells in each sample was estimated by amplification of reference gene primers within the assay. To quantify the absolute abundance of each unique TCRbeta CDR3 rearrangement, sequence reads were collapsed and filtered. For each sample, productive Simpson clonality was calculated as the square root of Simpson's diversity index over productive rearrangements. Entries here come from immuneACCESS through TCRdb and include only in-frame sequences with V and J called. Some clones fail to appear in such tables; in the studies checked, an unresolved V gene covers under half of the shortfall, and the cause of the remainder is unknown. The V and J calls and clone size come from that table; D and trimming were worked out from the DNA. Recorded for this sample are 110,000 to 150,000 clones; 65% to 85% of them occurred a single time. Of the sample, less than 2% falls within the top ten clones.

CDR1 is given as SGHAT and CDR2 as FQNNGV, both from the germline V gene. Trimming accounts for 3 bases at V and 3 bases at J, while the number of junction bases matched to no gene is 11. There are 18 amino acids in the CDR3, from cysteine to phenylalanine inclusive. The CDR3 DNA has 54 bases and is translated from base 1. Whole blood was collected in K2EDTA tubes by collaborating institutions according to the institutions' own protocols. For TCRbeta analysis, collaborators shipped samples in one of three forms: frozen whole blood, isolated PBMCs, or DNA extracted from either of those sample types. Overall study outcomes, separate from this receptor: How much clinical and demographic metadata was included differed by source and by participant, and the metadata was provided uncurated.

This TCR came from a woman aged 55-69 years with acute or convalescent COVID-19. The source material was peripheral blood. This chain is built from TRBV11-2 and TRBJ1-4, with 9 bases matching TRBD1. CDR3 loop: CASSLRDRAFEANEKLFF. The sequenced DNA is TGTGCCAGCAGCTTGCGGGACAGGGCATTTGAGGCTAATGAAAAACTGTTTTTT.